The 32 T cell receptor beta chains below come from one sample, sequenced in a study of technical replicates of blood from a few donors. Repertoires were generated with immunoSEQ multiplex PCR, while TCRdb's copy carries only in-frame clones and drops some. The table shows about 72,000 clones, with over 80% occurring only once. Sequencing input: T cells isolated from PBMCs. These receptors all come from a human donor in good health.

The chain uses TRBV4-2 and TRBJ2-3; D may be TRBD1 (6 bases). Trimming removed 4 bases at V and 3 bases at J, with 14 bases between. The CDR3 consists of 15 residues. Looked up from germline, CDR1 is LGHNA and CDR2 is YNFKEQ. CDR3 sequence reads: CASSLGGANTDTQYF. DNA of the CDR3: TGTGCCAGCAGCCTAGGGGGAGCCAATACAGATACGCAGTATTTT.

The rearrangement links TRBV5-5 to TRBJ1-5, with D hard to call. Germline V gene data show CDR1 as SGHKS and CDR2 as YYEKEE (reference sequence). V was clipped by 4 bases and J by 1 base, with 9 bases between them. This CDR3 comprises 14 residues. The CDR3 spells CASSRLGSNQPQHF. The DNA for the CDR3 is TGTGCCAGCAGCAGGCTCGGGAGCAATCAGCCCCAGCATTTT. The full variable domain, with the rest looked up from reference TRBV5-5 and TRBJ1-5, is DAGVTQSPTHLIKTRGQQVTLRCSPISGHKSVSWYQQVLGQGPQFIFQYYEKEERGRGNFPDRFSARQFPNYSSELNVNALLLGDSALYLCASSRLGSNQPQHFGDGTRLSIL.

The CDR3 region is CAFSAGFINEQFF. The DNA for the CDR3 is TGTGCCTTCTCGGCGGGATTTATCAATGAGCAGTTCTTC. The chain carries TRBV10-3 and TRBJ2-1, with D possibly matching TRBD2 (6 bases). Germline V gene lookup returns CDR1 ENHRY and CDR2 SYGVKD. Trimming removed 11 bases at V and 6 bases at J, with 17 bases between. CDR3 size: 13 residues.

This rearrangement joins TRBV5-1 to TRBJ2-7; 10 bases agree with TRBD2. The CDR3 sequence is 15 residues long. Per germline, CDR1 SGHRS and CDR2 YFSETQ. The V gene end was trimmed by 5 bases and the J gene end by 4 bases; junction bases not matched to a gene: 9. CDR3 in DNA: TGCGCCAGCAGTCCCGGGACTAGCGTTTGGTACGAGCAGTACTTC. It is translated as CASSPGTSVWYEQYF.

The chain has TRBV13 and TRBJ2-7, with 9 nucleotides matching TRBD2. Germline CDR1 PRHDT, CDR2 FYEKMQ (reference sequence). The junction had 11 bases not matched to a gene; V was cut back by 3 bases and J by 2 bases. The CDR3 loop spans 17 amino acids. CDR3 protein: CASSFRNSGRKTYEQYF. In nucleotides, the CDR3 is TGTGCCAGCAGCTTTAGGAATAGCGGGAGAAAAACCTACGAGCAGTACTTC.

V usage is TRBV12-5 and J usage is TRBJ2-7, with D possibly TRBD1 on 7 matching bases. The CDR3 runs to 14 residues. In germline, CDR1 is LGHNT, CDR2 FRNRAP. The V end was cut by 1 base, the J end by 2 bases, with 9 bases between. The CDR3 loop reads CASGLGRGAYEQYF. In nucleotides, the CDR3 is TGTGCTAGTGGTTTGGGCAGGGGGGCCTACGAGCAGTACTTC. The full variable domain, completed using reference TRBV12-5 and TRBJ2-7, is DARVTQTPRHKVTEMGQEVTMRCQPILGHNTVFWYRQTMMQGLELLAYFRNRAPLDDSGMPKDRFSAEMPDATLATLKIQPSEPRDSAVYFCASGLGRGAYEQYFGPGTRLTVT.

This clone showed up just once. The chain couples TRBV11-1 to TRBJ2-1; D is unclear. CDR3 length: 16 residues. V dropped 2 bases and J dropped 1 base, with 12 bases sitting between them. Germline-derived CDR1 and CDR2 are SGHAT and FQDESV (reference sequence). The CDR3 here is CASSLFPQTSYNEQFF. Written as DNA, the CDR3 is TGTGCCAGCAGCTTATTCCCCCAGACTTCCTACAATGAGCAGTTCTTC.

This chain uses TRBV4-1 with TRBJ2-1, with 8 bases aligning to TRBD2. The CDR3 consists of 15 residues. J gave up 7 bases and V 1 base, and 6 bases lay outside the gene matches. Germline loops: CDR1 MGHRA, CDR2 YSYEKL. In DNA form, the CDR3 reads TGCGCCAGCAGCCAAGCGGTTAGCGGGGCAAATGAGCAGTTCTTC. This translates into CASSQAVSGANEQFF.

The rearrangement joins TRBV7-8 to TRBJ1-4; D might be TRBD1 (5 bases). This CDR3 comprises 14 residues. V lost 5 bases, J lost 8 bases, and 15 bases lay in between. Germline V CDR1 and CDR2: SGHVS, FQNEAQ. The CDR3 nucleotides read TGTGCCAGCAGCCCAGTGACAGTAGAAGAAAAACTGTTTTTT. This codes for CASSPVTVEEKLFF. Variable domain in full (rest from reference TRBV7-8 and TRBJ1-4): GAGVSQSPRYKVAKRGQDVALRCDPISGHVSLFWYQQALGQGPEFLTYFQNEAQLDKSGLPSDRFFAERPEGSVSTLKIQRTQQEDSAVYLCASSPVTVEEKLFFGSGTQLSVL.

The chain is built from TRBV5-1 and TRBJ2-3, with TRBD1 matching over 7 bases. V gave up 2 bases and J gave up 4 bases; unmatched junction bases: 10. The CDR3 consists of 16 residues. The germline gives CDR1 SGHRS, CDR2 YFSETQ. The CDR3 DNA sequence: TGCGCCAGCAGCTTTGGGACAGTGAAAACCTCAGATACGCAGTATTTT. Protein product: CASSFGTVKTSDTQYF.

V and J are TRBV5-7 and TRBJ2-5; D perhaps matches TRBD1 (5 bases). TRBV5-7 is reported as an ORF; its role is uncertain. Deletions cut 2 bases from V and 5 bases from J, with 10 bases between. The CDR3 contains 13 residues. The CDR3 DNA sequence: TGTGCCAGCAGCTTCCAGGGTGCGGAGACCCAGTACTTC. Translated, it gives CASSFQGAETQYF.

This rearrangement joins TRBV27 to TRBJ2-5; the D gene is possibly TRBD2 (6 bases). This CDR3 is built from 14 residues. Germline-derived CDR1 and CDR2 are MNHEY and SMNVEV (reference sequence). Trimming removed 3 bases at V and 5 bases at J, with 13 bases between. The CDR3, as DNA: TGTGCCAGCAGTTTGGAGGGTGAGGGGGAGACCCAGTACTTC. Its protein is CASSLEGEGETQYF.

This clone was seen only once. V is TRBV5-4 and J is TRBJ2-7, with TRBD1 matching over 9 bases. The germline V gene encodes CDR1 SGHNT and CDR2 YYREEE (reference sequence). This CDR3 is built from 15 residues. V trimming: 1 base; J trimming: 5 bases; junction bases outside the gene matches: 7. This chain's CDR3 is CASSLYRGQGDEQYF. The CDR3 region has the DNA TGTGCCAGCAGCTTGTATCGGGGACAGGGCGACGAGCAGTACTTC.

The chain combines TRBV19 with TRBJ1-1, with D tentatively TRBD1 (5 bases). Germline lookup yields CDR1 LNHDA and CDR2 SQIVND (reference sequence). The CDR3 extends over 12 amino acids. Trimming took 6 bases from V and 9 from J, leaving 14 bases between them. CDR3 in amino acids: CASRTTGGQAFF. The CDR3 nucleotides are TGTGCCAGTAGAACCACCGGGGGACAAGCTTTCTTT.

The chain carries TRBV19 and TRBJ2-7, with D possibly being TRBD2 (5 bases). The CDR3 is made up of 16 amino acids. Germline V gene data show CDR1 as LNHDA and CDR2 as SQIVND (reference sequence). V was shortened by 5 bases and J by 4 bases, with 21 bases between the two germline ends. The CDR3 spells CASSVHSGYTLYEQYF. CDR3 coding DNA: TGTGCCAGTAGTGTTCATTCGGGATACACGCTTTACGAGCAGTACTTC.

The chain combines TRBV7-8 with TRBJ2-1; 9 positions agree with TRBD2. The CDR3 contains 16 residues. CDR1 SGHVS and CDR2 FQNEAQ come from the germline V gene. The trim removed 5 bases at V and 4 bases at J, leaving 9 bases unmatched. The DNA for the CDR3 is TGTGCCAGCAGCCCACCACTAGCGGGTAGTTACAATGAGCAGTTCTTC. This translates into CASSPPLAGSYNEQFF.

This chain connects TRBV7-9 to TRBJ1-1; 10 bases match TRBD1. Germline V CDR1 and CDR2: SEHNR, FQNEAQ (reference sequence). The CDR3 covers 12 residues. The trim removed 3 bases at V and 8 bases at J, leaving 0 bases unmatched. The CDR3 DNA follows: TGTGCCAGCAGCTTGGGACAGGGGGAAGCTTTCTTT. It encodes CASSLGQGEAFF.

The CDR3 nucleotides are TGTGCCAGCAGTTTAACTAGGGCCGGGGAGCTGTTTTTT. Protein product: CASSLTRAGELFF. V is TRBV28 and J is TRBJ2-2, with D maybe TRBD2 (5 bases). Looked up from germline, CDR1 is MDHEN and CDR2 is SYDVKM. With 2 bases removed from V and 6 bases from J, the gap between germline ends came to 7 bases. This CDR3 is built from 13 residues.

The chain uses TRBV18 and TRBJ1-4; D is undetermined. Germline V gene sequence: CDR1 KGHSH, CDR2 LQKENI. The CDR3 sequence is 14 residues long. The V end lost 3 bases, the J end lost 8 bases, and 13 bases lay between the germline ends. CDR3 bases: TGTGCCAGCTCACCTGAGCGGCTCAGGGAAAAACTGTTTTTT. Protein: CASSPERLREKLFF.

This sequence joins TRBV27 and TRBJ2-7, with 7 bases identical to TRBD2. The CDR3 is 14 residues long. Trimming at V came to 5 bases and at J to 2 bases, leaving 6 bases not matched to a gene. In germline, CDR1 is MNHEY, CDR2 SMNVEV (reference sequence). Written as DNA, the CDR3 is TGTGCCAGCAGTCCCCGGGGAGGGGCCTACGAGCAGTACTTC. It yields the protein CASSPRGGAYEQYF.

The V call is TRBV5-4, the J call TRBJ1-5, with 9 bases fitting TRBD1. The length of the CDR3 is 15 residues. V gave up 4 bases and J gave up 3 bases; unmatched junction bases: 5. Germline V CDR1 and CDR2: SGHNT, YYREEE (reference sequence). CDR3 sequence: CASSADRGHNQPQHF. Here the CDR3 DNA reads TGTGCCAGCAGCGCGGACAGGGGCCACAATCAGCCCCAGCATTTT.

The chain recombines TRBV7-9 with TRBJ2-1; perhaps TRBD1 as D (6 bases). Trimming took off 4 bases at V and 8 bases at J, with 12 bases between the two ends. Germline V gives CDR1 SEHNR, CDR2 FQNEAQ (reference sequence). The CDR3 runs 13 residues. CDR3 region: CASSSRDIDEQFF. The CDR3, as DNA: TGTGCCAGCAGCTCCCGGGACATTGATGAGCAGTTCTTC.

The CDR3 loop is CASSLDREQPQHF. The CDR3 nucleotides are TGTGCCAGCAGTCTCGACAGGGAACAGCCCCAGCATTTT. The chain links TRBV2 to TRBJ1-5; TRBD1 matches 7 bases. This CDR3 has 13 residues. Germline CDR1 and CDR2: SNHLY and FYNNEI. Germline trimming cut 5 bases from V and 7 bases from J; bases unmatched to any gene: 5. Combining the CDR3 with reference TRBV2 and TRBJ1-5 gives the whole variable domain EPEVTQTPSHQVTQMGQEVILRCVPISNHLYFYWYRQILGQKVEFLVSFYNNEISEKSEIFDDQFSVERPDGSNFTLKIRSTKLEDSAMYFCASSLDREQPQHFGDGTRLSIL.

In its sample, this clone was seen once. In nucleotides, the CDR3 is TGCGCCAGCAGTGGACAGGGTCGGACCTACAATGAGCAGTTCTTC. Translated: CASSGQGRTYNEQFF. This chain uses TRBV10-1 with TRBJ2-1; TRBD1 agrees at 7 bases. With 4 bases clipped from V and 2 bases from J, the junction kept 5 bases outside the gene matches. CDR1 is WNHNN and CDR2 is SYGVQD in the germline V gene (reference sequence). This CDR3 has 15 residues.

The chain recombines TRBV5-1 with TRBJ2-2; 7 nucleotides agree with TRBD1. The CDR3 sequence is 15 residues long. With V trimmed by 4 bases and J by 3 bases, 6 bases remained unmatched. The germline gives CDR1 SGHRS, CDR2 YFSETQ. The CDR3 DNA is TGCGCCAGCAGCCCTGACAGGGAGTACACCGGGGAGCTGTTTTTT. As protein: CASSPDREYTGELFF.

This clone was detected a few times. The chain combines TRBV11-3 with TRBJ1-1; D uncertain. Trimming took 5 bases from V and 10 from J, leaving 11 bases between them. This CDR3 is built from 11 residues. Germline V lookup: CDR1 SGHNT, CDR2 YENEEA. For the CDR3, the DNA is TGTGCCAGCAGCGCGAGCATAGTAGCTTTCTTT. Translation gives CASSASIVAFF.

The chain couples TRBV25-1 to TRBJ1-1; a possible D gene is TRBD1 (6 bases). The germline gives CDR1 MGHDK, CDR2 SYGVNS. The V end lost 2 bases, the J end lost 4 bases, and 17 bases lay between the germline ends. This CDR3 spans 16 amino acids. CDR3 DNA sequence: TGTGCCAGCAGTGAAAGTCCCGGGGGGCGGGGCACTGAAGCTTTCTTT. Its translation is CASSESPGGRGTEAFF.

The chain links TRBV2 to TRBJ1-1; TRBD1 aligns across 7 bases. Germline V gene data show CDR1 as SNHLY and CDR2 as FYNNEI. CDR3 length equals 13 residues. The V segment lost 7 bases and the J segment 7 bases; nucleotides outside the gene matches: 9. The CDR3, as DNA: TGTGCCAGCACAAGACAGGGCTACAATGAAGCTTTCTTT. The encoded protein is CASTRQGYNEAFF.

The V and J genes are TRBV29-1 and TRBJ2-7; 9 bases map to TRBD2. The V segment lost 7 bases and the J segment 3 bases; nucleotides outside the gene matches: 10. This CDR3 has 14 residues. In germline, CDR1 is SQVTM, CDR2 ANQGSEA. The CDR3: CSAAPGTSNYEQYF. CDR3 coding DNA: TGCAGCGCCGCCCCCGGGACTAGCAACTACGAGCAGTACTTC.

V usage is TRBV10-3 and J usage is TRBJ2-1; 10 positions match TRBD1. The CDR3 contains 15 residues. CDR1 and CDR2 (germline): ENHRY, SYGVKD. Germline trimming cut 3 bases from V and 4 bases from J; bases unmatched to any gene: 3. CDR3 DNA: TGTGCCATCAGTGACTGGGACAGGGGATACAATGAGCAGTTCTTC. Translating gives CAISDWDRGYNEQFF.

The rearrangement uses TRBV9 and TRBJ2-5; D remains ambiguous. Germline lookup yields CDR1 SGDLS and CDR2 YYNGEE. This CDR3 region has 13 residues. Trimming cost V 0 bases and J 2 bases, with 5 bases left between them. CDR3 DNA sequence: TGTGCCAGCAGCGTAGGACTTCAAGAGACCCAGTACTTC. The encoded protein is CASSVGLQETQYF. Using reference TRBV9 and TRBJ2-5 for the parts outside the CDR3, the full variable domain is DSGVTQTPKHLITATGQRVTLRCSPRSGDLSVYWYQQSLDQGLQFLIQYYNGEERAKGNILERFSAQQFPDLHSELNLSSLELGDSALYFCASSVGLQETQYFGPGTRLLVL.

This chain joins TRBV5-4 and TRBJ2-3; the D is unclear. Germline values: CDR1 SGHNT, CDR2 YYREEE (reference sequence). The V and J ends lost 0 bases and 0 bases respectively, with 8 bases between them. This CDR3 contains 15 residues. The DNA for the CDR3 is TGTGCCAGCAGCTTGGAAGTAGATAGCACAGATACGCAGTATTTT. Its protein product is CASSLEVDSTDTQYF.